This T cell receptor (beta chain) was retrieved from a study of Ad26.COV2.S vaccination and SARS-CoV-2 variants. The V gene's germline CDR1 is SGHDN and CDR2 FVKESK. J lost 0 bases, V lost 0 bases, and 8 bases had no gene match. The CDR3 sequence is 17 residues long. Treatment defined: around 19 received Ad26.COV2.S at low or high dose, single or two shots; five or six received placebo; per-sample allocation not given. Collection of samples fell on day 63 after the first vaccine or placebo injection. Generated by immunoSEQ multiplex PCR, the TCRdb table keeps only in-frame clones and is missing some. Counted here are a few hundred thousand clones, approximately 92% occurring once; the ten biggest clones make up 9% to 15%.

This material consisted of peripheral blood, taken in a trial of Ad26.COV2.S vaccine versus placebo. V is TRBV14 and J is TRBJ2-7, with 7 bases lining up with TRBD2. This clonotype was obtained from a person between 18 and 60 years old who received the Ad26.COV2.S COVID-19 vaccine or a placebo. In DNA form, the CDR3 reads TGTGCCAGCAGCCAAGATCCTTCGCGGGAGTTCTCCTACGAGCAGTACTTC. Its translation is CASSQDPSREFSYEQYF.